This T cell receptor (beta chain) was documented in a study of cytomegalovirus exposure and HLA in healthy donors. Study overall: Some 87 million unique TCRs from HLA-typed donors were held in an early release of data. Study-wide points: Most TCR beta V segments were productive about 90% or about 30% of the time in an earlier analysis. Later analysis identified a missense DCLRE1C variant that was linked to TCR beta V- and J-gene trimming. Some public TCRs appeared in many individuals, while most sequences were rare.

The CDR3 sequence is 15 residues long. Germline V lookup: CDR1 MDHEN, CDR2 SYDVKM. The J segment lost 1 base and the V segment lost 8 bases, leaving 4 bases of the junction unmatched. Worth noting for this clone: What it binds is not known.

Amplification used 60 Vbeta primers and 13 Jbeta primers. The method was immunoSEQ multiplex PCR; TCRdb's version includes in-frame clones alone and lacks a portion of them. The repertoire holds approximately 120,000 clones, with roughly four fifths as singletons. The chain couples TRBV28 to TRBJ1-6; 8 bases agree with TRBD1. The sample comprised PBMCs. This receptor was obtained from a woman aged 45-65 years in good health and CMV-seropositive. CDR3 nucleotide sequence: TGTGCCAGCGACCAGGGGGCTTCCTATAATTCACCCCTCCACTTT. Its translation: CASDQGASYNSPLHF.